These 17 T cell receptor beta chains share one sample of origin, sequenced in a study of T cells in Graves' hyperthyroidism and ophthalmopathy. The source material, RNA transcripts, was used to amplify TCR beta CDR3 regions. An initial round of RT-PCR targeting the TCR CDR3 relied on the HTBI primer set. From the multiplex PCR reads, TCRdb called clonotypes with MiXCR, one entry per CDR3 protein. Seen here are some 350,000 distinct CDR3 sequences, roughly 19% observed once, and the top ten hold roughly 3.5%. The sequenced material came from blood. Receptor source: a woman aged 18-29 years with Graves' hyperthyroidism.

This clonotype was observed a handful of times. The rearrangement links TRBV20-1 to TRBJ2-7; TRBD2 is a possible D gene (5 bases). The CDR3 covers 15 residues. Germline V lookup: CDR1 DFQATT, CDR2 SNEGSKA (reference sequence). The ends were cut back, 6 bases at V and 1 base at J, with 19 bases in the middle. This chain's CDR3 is CSAQGGQQFSYEQYF. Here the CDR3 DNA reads TGCAGTGCCCAAGGAGGTCAGCAGTTTTCCTACGAGCAGTACTTC.

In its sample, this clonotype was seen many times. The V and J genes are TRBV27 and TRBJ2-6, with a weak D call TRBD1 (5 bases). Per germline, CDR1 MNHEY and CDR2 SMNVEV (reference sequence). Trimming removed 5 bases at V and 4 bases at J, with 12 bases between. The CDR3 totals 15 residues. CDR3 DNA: TGTGCCAGCAGTACCGATGGGGCAGGGGCCAACGTCCTGACTTTC. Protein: CASSTDGAGANVLTF.

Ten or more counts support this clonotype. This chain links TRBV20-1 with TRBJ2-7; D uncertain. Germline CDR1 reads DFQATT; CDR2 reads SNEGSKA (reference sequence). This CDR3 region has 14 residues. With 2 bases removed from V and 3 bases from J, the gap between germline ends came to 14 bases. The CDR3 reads CSARSTVMGYEQYF. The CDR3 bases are TGCAGTGCTAGAAGTACGGTCATGGGCTACGAGCAGTACTTC.

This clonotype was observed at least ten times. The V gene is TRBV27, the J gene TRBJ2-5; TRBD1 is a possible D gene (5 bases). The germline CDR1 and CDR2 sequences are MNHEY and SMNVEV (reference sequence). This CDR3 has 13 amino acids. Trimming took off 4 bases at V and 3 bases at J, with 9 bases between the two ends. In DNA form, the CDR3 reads TGTGCCAGCAGTTCCTTGACAGAAGAGACCCAGTACTTC. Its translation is CASSSLTEETQYF.

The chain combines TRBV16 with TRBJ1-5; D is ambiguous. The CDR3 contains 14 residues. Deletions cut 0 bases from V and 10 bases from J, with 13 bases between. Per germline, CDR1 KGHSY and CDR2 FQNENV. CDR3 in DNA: TGTGCCAGCAGCCAATCGAGAACAGAGGGTCCCCAGCATTTT. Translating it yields CASSQSRTEGPQHF.

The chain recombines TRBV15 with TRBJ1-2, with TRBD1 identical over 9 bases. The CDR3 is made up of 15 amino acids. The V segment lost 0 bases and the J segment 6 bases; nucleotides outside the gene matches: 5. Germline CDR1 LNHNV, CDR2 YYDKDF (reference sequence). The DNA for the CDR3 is TGTGCCACCAGCAGAGAAGGGACAGGGAGGGATGGCTACACCTTC. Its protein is CATSREGTGRDGYTF. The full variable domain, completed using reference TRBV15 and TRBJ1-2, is DAMVIQNPRYQVTQFGKPVTLSCSQTLNHNVMYWYQQKSSQAPKLLFHYYDKDFNNEADTPDNFQSRRPNTSFCFLDIRSPGLGDTAMYLCATSREGTGRDGYTFGSGTRLTVV.

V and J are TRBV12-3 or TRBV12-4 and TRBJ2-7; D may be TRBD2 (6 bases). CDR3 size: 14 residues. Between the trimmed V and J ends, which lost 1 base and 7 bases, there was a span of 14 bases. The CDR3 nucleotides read TGTGCCAGCAGTTTAGTAGGCGGGACGGGGGAGCAGTACTTC. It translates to CASSLVGGTGEQYF.

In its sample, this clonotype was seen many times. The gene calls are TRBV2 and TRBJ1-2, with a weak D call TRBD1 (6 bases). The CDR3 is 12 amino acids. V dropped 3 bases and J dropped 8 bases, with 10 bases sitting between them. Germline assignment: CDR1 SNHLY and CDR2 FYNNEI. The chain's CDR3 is CASSEGAVGYTF. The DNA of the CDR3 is TGTGCCAGCAGTGAGGGGGCAGTCGGCTACACCTTC.

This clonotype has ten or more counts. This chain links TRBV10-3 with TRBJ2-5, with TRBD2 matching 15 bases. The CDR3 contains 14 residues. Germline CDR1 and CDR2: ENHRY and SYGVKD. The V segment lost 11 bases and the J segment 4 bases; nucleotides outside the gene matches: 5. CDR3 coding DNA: TGTGCCGCGGCGGGACTAGCGGGGGGAGAGACCCAGTACTTC. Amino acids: CAAAGLAGGETQYF.

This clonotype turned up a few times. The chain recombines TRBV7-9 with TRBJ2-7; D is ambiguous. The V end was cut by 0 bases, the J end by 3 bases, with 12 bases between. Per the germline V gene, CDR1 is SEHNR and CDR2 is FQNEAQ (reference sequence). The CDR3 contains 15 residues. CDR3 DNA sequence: TGTGCCAGCAGCTTAGCCCAGAACCTAAACTACGAGCAGTACTTC. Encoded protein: CASSLAQNLNYEQYF.

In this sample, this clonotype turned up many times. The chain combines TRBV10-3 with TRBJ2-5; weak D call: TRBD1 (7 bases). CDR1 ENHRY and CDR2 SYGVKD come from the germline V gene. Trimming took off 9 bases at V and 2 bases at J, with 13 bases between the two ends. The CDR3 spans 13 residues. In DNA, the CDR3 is TGTGCCATTGCCCCAGGGGGGCAAGAGACCCAGTACTTC. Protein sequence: CAIAPGGQETQYF.

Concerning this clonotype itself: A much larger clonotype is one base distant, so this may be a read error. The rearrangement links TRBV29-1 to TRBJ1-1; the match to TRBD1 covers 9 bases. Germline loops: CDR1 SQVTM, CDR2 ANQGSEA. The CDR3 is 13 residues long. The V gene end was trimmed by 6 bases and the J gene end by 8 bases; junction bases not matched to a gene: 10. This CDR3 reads CSVYFMGQGEAFF. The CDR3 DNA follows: TGCAGCGTATATTTCATGGGACAGGGAGAAGCTTTCTTT.

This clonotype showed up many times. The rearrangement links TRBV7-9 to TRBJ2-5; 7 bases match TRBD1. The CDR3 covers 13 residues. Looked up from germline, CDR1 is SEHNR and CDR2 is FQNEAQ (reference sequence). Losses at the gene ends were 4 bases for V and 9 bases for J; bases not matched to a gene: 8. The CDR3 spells CASSSGQTSPQYF. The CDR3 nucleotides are TGTGCCAGCAGCTCGGGACAGACGAGCCCCCAGTACTTC. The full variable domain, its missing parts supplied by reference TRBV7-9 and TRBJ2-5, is DTGVSQNPRHKITKRGQNVTFRCDPISEHNRLYWYRQTLGQGPEFLTYFQNEAQLEKSRLLSDRFSAERPKGSFSTLEIQRTEQGDSAMYLCASSSGQTSPQYFGPGTRLLVL.

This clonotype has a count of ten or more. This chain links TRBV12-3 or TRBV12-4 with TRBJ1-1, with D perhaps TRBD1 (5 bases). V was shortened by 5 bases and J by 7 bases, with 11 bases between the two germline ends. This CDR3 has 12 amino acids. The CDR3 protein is CASSLPGGEAFF. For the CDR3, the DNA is TGTGCCAGCAGTCTCCCCGGGGGTGAAGCTTTCTTT.

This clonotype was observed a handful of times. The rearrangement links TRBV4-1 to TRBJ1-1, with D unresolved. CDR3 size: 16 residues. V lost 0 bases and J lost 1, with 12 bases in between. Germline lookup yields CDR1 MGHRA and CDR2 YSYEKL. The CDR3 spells CASSQDPPRWNTEAFF. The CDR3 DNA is TGCGCCAGCAGCCAAGATCCACCACGTTGGAACACTGAAGCTTTCTTT.

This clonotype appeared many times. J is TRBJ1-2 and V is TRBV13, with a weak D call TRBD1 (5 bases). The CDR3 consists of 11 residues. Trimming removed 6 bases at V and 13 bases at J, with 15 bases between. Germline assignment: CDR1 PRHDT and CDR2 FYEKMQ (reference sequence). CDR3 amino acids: CASSNTGSSTF. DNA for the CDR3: TGTGCCAGCAGTAATACAGGCTCGTCCACCTTC.

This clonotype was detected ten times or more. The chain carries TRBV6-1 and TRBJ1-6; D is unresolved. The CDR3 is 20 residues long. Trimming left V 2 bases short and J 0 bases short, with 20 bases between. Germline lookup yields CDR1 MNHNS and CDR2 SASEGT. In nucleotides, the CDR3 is TGTGCCAGCAGTGAAAACCTGTGGTACGGCAGGAGCTCCTATAATTCACCCCTCCACTTT. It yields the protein CASSENLWYGRSSYNSPLHF.